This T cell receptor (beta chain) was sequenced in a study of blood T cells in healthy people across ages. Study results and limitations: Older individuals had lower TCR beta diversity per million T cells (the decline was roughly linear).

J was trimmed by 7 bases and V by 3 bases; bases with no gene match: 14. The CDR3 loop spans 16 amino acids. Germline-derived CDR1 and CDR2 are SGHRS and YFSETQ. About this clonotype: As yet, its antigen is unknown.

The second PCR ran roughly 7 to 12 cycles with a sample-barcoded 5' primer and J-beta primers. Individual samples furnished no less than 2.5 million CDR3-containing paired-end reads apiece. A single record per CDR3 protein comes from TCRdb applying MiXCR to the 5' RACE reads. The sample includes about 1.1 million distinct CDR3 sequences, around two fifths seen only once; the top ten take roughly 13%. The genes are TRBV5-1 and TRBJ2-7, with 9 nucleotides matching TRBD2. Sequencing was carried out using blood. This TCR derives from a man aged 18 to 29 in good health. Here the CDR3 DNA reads TGCGCCAGCAGCTCGATCCGTAGCGGGGGAAACAATGAGCAGTACTTC. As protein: CASSSIRSGGNNEQYF.